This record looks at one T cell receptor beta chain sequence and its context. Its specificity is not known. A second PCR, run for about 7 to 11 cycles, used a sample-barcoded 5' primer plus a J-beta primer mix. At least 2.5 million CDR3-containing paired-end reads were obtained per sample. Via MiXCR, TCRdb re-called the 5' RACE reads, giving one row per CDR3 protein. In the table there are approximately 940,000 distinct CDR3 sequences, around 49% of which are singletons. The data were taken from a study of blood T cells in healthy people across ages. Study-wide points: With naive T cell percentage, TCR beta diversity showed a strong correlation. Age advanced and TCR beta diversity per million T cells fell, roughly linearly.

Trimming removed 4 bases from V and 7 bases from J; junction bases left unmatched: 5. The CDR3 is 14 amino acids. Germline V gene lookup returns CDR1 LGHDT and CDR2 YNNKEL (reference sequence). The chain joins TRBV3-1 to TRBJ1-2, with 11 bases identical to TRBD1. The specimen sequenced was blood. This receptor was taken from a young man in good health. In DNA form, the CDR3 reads TGTGCCAGCAGCCCCCGGGACAGGGGGGTTGGCTACACCTTC. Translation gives CASSPRDRGVGYTF.